This T cell receptor beta chain was retrieved from a study of blood T cell repertoires in COVID-19. About the research overall: The cDNA or gDNA used as material had been derived from T cells, B-cell-depleted T cells, or PBMCs.

Donors in Cohort 3 who had recovered were those with two negative PCRs, healthcare professional clearance, or resolution of their symptoms. Germline lookup yields CDR1 LNHNV and CDR2 YYDKDF (reference sequence). This CDR3 is built from 15 residues. V lost 0 bases, J lost 4 bases, and 12 bases lay in between. Under the authors' procedure: Amplification of reference gene primers was used by the study to estimate nucleated cell counts. The protocol was immunoSEQ multiplex PCR, while the TCRdb copy is restricted to in-frame clones and leaves out a portion. D and trimming were read from the DNA, whereas the V and J calls and clone size are those reported in that table. This table has fewer than 400,000 clones, around nine tenths appearing once.

Input material: PBMCs or T cells enriched from blood (not recorded which). This chain joins TRBV15 and TRBJ1-1; D not certain. The origin of this receptor is a woman aged 25-40 years who had recovered from COVID-19. CDR3 in amino acids: CATSRDRTVGTEAFF. The CDR3 nucleotides are TGTGCCACCAGCAGAGACAGAACAGTAGGCACTGAAGCTTTCTTT.